The sequence of this TCR beta chain was determined in a study of early T cells in non-severe SARS-CoV-2 infection. The overall study: Chains from this unsorted whole-blood bulk RNA could not be paired. General observations from the study: The VDJdb matching leaned toward anti-spike CD8 responses and overlooked private and CD4 specificities.

Researchers tagged individual cDNA molecules with unique molecular identifiers. Each CDR3 protein is one row after TCRdb ran MiXCR on the 5' RACE reads. The table lists about 50,000 distinct CDR3 sequences, about 9.3% of them singletons. As to this clonotype: Its antigen is currently unknown. A read error may explain this, as a much larger clone is one base away.

Per the germline V gene, CDR1 is MNHEY and CDR2 is SVGAGI. This CDR3 is 13 amino acids long. The germline V and J ends were trimmed by 4 bases and 7 bases, with 13 bases remaining between them. Sequenced input: whole blood. The chain links TRBV6-5 to TRBJ2-5; D is tentatively TRBD1 or TRBD2 (5 bases each). The source is an adult who was a healthcare worker with PCR-confirmed SARS-CoV-2 infection or an uninfected control (not recorded which). CDR3 nucleotides: TGTGCCAGCAGTTCCTCTTTTGGGGGGACCCAGTACTTC. It encodes CASSSSFGGTQYF.